This entry concerns a single T cell receptor (beta chain). The antigen is not known. This specimen comes from a study of Ad26.COV2.S vaccination and SARS-CoV-2 variants. This CDR3 is 13 amino acids long. Germline loops: CDR1 LGHDT, CDR2 YNNKEL (reference sequence). V lost 1 base, J lost 4 bases, and 4 bases lay in between. Study-wide results and caveats: Breadth and depth estimates from TCRs may understate total T cell responses. Vaccine and placebo recipients had similar non-spike TCR breadth. It was vaccine recipients, not placebo recipients, who had the higher spike-specific TCR breadth. Vaccinees reportedly had broad spike-specific CD8+ and CD4+ T cell responses.

The repertoire was sequenced with immunoSEQ multiplex PCR; TCRdb's copy has only in-frame clones and lacks some. The sample has 180,000 or so clones; approximately 90% are singletons. V is TRBV3-1 (or the pseudogene TRBV3-2) and J is TRBJ2-2; D remains unclear. This sample comprised peripheral blood, obtained after recovery from COVID-19. The TCR originated in a human donor who had recovered from COVID-19. CDR3 amino acids: CASSQGGTGELFF. DNA of the CDR3: TGTGCCAGCAGCCAAGGCGGCACCGGGGAGCTGTTTTTT.